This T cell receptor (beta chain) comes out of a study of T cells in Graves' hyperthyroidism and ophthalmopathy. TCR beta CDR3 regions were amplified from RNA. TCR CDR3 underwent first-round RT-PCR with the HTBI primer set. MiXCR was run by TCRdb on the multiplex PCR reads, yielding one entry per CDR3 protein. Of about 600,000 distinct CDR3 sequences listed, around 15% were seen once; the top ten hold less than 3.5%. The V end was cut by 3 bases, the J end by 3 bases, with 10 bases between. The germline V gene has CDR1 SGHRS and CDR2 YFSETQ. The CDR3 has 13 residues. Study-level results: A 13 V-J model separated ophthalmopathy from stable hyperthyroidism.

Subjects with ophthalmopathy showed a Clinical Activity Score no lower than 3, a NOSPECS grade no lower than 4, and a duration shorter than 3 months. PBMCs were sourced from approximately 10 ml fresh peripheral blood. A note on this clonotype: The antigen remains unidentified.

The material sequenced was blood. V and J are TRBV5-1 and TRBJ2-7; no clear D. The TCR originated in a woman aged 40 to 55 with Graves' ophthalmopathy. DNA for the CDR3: TGCGCCAGCAGCTACGGGCCTATCTACGAGCAGTACTTC. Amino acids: CASSYGPIYEQYF.